The 26 T cell receptor beta chains presented below share a single source sample, sequenced in a study of cytomegalovirus exposure and HLA in healthy donors. The primer mix had 60 Vbeta and 13 Jbeta primers. Using immunoSEQ multiplex PCR, the repertoire was profiled, and TCRdb retains in-frame clones only, with some absent. The table shows about 120,000 clones, with roughly 76% occurring only once. The sample taken for sequencing was PBMCs. These receptors came from a woman aged 40 to 49 in good health and CMV-seropositive.

This clone is a singleton in its sample. The CDR3: CASSLRRGGGLETQYF. The CDR3, as DNA: TGTGCCAGCAGCTTACGGCGGGGGGGAGGTCTAGAGACCCAGTACTTC. The chain carries TRBV13 and TRBJ2-5; TRBD2 matches 9 bases. The CDR3 runs to 16 residues. V was clipped by 2 bases and J by 4 bases; unmatched bases: 8. From germline, CDR1 is PRHDT and CDR2 FYEKMQ (reference sequence).

The gene calls are TRBV6-5 and TRBJ1-2; possible D gene TRBD1, 6 bases. CDR3 length equals 14 residues. Germline V gene data show CDR1 as MNHEY and CDR2 as SVGAGI. Trimming removed 2 bases at V and 3 bases at J, with 10 bases between. The CDR3 coding sequence is TGTGCCAGCAGTTACGGGCAGGGGTACTATGGCTACACCTTC. Translated, it gives CASSYGQGYYGYTF.

This clone was picked up a small number of times. The rearrangement joins TRBV6-6 to TRBJ2-3, with 9 bases lining up with TRBD1. Unmatched junction bases numbered 15, after V lost 7 bases and J lost 10 bases. CDR1 is MNHNY, CDR2 SVGAGI, per germline (reference sequence). The CDR3 length is 15 residues. The DNA for the CDR3 is TGTGCCAGCATAAAACCGGGACAGGGTCGCAGAGCGCAGTATTTT. It codes for CASIKPGQGRRAQYF.

The chain has TRBV10-3 and TRBJ1-4; TRBD1 might be the D (6 bases). Trimming left V 2 bases short and J 16 bases short, with 17 bases between. Germline V gene lookup returns CDR1 ENHRY and CDR2 SYGVKD. The CDR3 has 13 amino acids. CDR3 amino acids: CAISETIDRNTFF. The CDR3 DNA is TGTGCCATCAGTGAGACTATCGACAGGAATACGTTTTTT.

The table lists this clone with a count of one. The chain recombines TRBV5-1 with TRBJ1-4; D not resolved. Germline values: CDR1 SGHRS, CDR2 YFSETQ. The CDR3 is 14 residues long. Trimming shortened V by 4 bases and J by 8 bases, and 15 bases separated the two germline ends. CDR3 protein: CASSIVSTEEKLFF. CDR3 nucleotides: TGCGCCAGCAGCATCGTAAGCACCGAAGAAAAACTGTTTTTT.

This chain links TRBV6-1 with TRBJ2-1; the D gene is possibly TRBD1 (6 bases). Deletions cut 8 bases from V and 7 bases from J, with 15 bases between. Germline V gives CDR1 MNHNS, CDR2 SASEGT. This CDR3 has 13 residues. The CDR3 DNA reads as TGTGCCAGCGACCTGACAGGAGAGAATGAGCAGTTCTTC. It codes for CASDLTGENEQFF.

The chain has TRBV15 and TRBJ1-2, with D tentatively TRBD1 (5 bases). This CDR3 region has 15 residues. Germline CDR1 and CDR2: LNHNV and YYDKDF (reference sequence). The ends were cut back, 0 bases at V and 6 bases at J, with 14 bases in the middle. The CDR3 is CATSRDLGHLHGYTF. Here the CDR3 DNA reads TGTGCCACCAGCAGAGACCTAGGACACCTTCATGGCTACACCTTC.

This chain uses TRBV5-1 with TRBJ2-5, with TRBD2 identical over 7 bases. The junction had 15 bases not matched to a gene; V was cut back by 5 bases and J by 2 bases. Germline CDR1 and CDR2: SGHRS and YFSETQ. The CDR3 contains 17 residues. The CDR3 loop is CASSLRAWDGRQETQYF. Written as DNA, the CDR3 is TGCGCCAGCAGTCTGCGAGCGTGGGACGGGAGGCAAGAGACCCAGTACTTC.

Details on this clone: One end of the junction fails to match germline, which may point to a read error. This sequence joins TRBV7-9 and TRBJ1-5; D possibly corresponds to TRBD1 (6 bases). Germline V gene sequence: CDR1 SEHNR, CDR2 FQNEAQ (reference sequence). This CDR3 has 18 residues. CDR3 bases: TGTTCCAGCAGCTTAGGATCAAGCCAGGGGTATAGCAATCAGCCCCAGCATTTT. Amino acids: CSSSLGSSQGYSNQPQHF.

The V gene is TRBV19, the J gene TRBJ2-3; TRBD1 matches at 9 bases. Unmatched junction bases numbered 7, after V lost 3 bases and J lost 3 bases. This CDR3 contains 16 residues. CDR1 and CDR2 (germline): LNHDA, SQIVND (reference sequence). The CDR3 spells CASSIDPGQGTDTQYF. The CDR3 region has the DNA TGTGCCAGTAGTATCGATCCGGGACAGGGAACAGATACGCAGTATTTT.

The CDR3 spells CASSVDRWSGELFF. CDR3 sequence (DNA): TGTGCCAGCAGCGTCGACAGGTGGAGCGGGGAGCTGTTTTTT. The rearrangement uses TRBV9 and TRBJ2-2, with D perhaps TRBD1 (6 bases). Germline loops: CDR1 SGDLS, CDR2 YYNGEE. The length of the CDR3 is 14 residues. Trimming stripped 2 bases from V and 7 bases from J, with 12 bases between.

This chain connects TRBV7-8 to TRBJ1-4, with D perhaps TRBD1 (5 bases). Looked up from germline, CDR1 is SGHVS and CDR2 is FQNEAQ. This CDR3 region has 12 residues. The V gene lost 3 bases and the J gene lost 16 bases, with 15 bases spanning the gap. This chain's CDR3 is CASSFDSSRRFF. The CDR3 DNA sequence: TGTGCCAGCAGCTTCGACAGCTCCAGGAGGTTTTTT.

The chain carries TRBV27 and TRBJ2-3, with a weak D call TRBD1 (6 bases). Germline-derived CDR1 and CDR2 are MNHEY and SMNVEV (reference sequence). V was clipped by 5 bases and J by 4 bases, with 10 bases between them. CDR3 length: 13 amino acids. CDR3 DNA sequence: TGTGCCAGCAGTCAAACAGGGTCAGATACGCAGTATTTT. Protein: CASSQTGSDTQYF.

This chain links TRBV2 with TRBJ2-3; 11 bases map to TRBD2. The J segment lost 2 bases and the V segment lost 8 bases, leaving 6 bases of the junction unmatched. The CDR3 totals 15 residues. Germline V CDR1 and CDR2: SNHLY, FYNNEI. CDR3 loop: CASRRLAGTTDTQYF. In nucleotides, the CDR3 is TGTGCCAGCCGTAGACTAGCGGGGACCACAGATACGCAGTATTTT.

J is TRBJ1-1 and V is TRBV30, with D tentatively TRBD1 (6 bases). This CDR3 spans 14 amino acids. Germline-derived CDR1 and CDR2 are GTSNPN and SVGIG (reference sequence). Trimming left V 3 bases short and J 0 bases short, with 11 bases between. The CDR3 here is CAWSRTAMNTEAFF. The CDR3 DNA reads TGTGCCTGGAGCCGGACAGCCATGAACACTGAAGCTTTCTTT. Filled out from reference TRBV30 and TRBJ1-1, the complete variable domain reads SQTIHQWPATLVQPVGSPLSLECTVEGTSNPNLYWYRQAAGRGLQLLFYSVGIGQISSEVPQNLSASRPQDRQFILSSKKLLLSDSGFYLCAWSRTAMNTEAFFGQGTRLTVV.

This sequence joins TRBV30 and TRBJ2-5, with a tentative D call TRBD1 (5 bases). This CDR3 is 12 amino acids long. V was trimmed by 5 bases and J by 2 bases, leaving 9 bases between them. Germline V gene sequence: CDR1 GTSNPN, CDR2 SVGIG (reference sequence). DNA for the CDR3: TGTGCCTGGGCAGGGATGCAAGAGACCCAGTACTTC. Its translation: CAWAGMQETQYF.

The chain recombines TRBV7-9 with TRBJ2-2; D is possibly TRBD1 (5 bases). Germline V gives CDR1 SEHNR, CDR2 FQNEAQ (reference sequence). Trimming took 1 base from V and 5 from J, leaving 11 bases between them. CDR3 length: 15 amino acids. The CDR3 DNA sequence: TGTGCCAGCAGCTTAGGGGGCAGCAAAACCGGGGAGCTGTTTTTT. Protein product: CASSLGGSKTGELFF.

The chain has TRBV13 and TRBJ2-7, with TRBD1 as a possible D gene (6 bases). The CDR3 consists of 14 residues. In germline, CDR1 is PRHDT, CDR2 FYEKMQ (reference sequence). Trimming took off 5 bases at V and 4 bases at J, with 15 bases between the two ends. In DNA, the CDR3 is TGTGCCAGCAGCCACGACAGGACGCCTTACGAGCAGTACTTC. Translation: CASSHDRTPYEQYF.

This CDR3 is CATGGGQTREQYF. The CDR3 nucleotides are TGTGCCACGGGGGGAGGACAGACTCGCGAGCAGTACTTC. The genes are TRBV7-9 and TRBJ2-7; weak D call: TRBD2 (7 bases). The germline CDR1 and CDR2 sequences are SEHNR and FQNEAQ (reference sequence). V lost 10 bases and J lost 6, with 19 bases in between. The CDR3 consists of 13 residues.

The CDR3 nucleotides read TGTGCCAGCAGCCCCCGGATACAGAATGAAAAACTGTTTTTT. Encoded protein: CASSPRIQNEKLFF. The chain is built from TRBV14 and TRBJ1-4; no clear D. The germline CDR1 and CDR2 sequences are SGHDN and FVKESK. V dropped 4 bases and J dropped 5 bases, with 11 bases sitting between them. The CDR3 totals 14 residues.

The gene calls are TRBV10-3 and TRBJ2-1; TRBD2 agrees at 13 bases. V dropped 2 bases and J dropped 8; count of bases not matched to a gene: 0. Germline V CDR1 and CDR2: ENHRY, SYGVKD. The CDR3 is 14 residues long. The CDR3 protein is CAISEGLAGDEQFF. DNA of the CDR3: TGTGCCATCAGTGAGGGACTAGCGGGGGATGAGCAGTTCTTC.

The chain employs TRBV20-1 and TRBJ1-2, with D tentatively TRBD1 (5 bases). The CDR3 runs 11 residues. V lost 8 bases and J lost 2, with 9 bases in between. CDR1 and CDR2 (germline): DFQATT, SNEGSKA (reference sequence). The CDR3 bases are TGCAGTCATGACAGAAACTATGGCTACACCTTC. Translating gives CSHDRNYGYTF.

V usage is TRBV7-2 and J usage is TRBJ2-7; no clear D gene. The CDR3 length is 15 residues. Trimming pared 5 bases from V and 1 base from J, leaving 15 bases between. Germline V gene lookup returns CDR1 SGHTA and CDR2 FQGNSA. As DNA, the CDR3 is TGTGCCAGCAGCCGGCCGGGTCTACTTTCCTACGAGCAGTACTTC. It translates to CASSRPGLLSYEQYF.

The chain joins TRBV5-1 to TRBJ2-2, with D unresolved. The V and J ends lost 1 base and 4 bases respectively, with 11 bases between them. CDR1 and CDR2 (germline): SGHRS, YFSETQ. CDR3 length equals 15 residues. In DNA, the CDR3 is TGCGCCAGCAGCTTGAACCCAGGTTCCACCGGGGAGCTGTTTTTT. It specifies CASSLNPGSTGELFF.

The chain carries TRBV27 and TRBJ2-2, with 7 bases fitting TRBD1. CDR1 is MNHEY, CDR2 SMNVEV, per germline (reference sequence). CDR3 length: 16 amino acids. J lost 6 bases, V lost 4 bases, and 11 bases had no gene match. The CDR3 sequence: CASSSTGRGKSGELFF. As DNA, the CDR3 is TGTGCCAGCAGTTCGACCGGCAGGGGGAAATCCGGGGAGCTGTTTTTT.

With respect to this clone: One junction end does not reproduce the germline sequence, and a read error may be involved. The chain is built from TRBV9 and TRBJ1-2, with 9 nucleotides matching TRBD1. CDR3 length equals 16 residues. Germline V gene data show CDR1 as SGDLS and CDR2 as YYNGEE. The DNA of the CDR3 is TGTGCCAGCAGCGAGGGACCCGACAGGGGGAGGAACACCGAAAACTTC. This translates into CASSEGPDRGRNTENF. Together with reference TRBV9 and TRBJ1-2, the CDR3 gives the full variable domain: DSGVTQTPKHLITATGQRVTLRCSPRSGDLSVYWYQQSLDQGLQFLIQYYNGEERAKGNILERFSAQQFPDLHSELNLSSLELGDSALYFCASSEGPDRGRNTENFGSGTRLTVV.